This note documents a single T cell receptor beta chain sequence. This clone appeared a few times. Its specific antigen is unknown. No clone much larger than this one lies a single base away; base qualities are absent. The sample belongs to a study of cytomegalovirus exposure and HLA in healthy donors (dated by TCRdb to 2015 to 2018). At the level of the whole study: According to an earlier analysis of 550 to 750 of the donors, 150 million to 200 million T cells yielded 95 million to 140 million unique TCR beta sequences and 276 Gb of sequence data. An early release that covered 500 to 800 HLA-typed donors contained about 300 gigabases of sequencing data and about 84 million unique TCR sequences. The genetic ancestry cluster associated with self-reported Caucasian donors included 81% of the roughly 400 genotyped donors. The aim of the study was to test whether cataloging public T cell receptors could identify signatures of past pathogen exposure. The T cell repertoires of some 670 subjects were profiled by immunosequencing and related to cytomegalovirus serostatus. In addition to the first cohort of approximately 670 subjects, a separate validation cohort of over 90 different subjects was used. To predict cytomegalovirus infection status, the study combined high-throughput TCR immunosequencing, statistical association of individual TCRs with disease status, and machine learning. A later analysis re-examined previously published TCR beta repertoires from hundreds of donors and added high-resolution HLA genotyping to investigate patterns of TCR occurrence. Rather than using new phenotypic data, the later analysis identified candidate immune exposures from TCR beta sequences and from how often those sequences occurred across donors. In an earlier analysis of roughly 540 of the donors, high-throughput TCR beta sequencing was used to judge whether each TCR beta V gene segment behaved as functional or pseudogenic. Donor age, sex, ethnicity and CMV serostatus were compiled together with the repertoire data. Genome-wide SNP genotypes for about three fifths of the roughly 670 donors were used in a later genetic analysis, which treated that subset as a discovery cohort. All discovery cohort repertoires had been generated on a single sequencing platform. Class I and class II HLA loci were covered by the typing at four-digit resolution. Typing coverage varied by locus: about 620-630 donors for A, B, C, DRB1 and DQB1; approximately 500 for DQA1; about 570 for DPA1; under 490 for DPB1. Roughly five DR-DQ haplotypes were handled as single units for association and clustering, since linkage in the cohort was strong. Among some 400 genotyped donors of the cohort, an average of approximately 220,000 unique TCR beta nucleotide sequences was sequenced per donor, of which about 18% were non-productive.

General study outcomes and caveats: Because some donors lacked HLA typing at each locus, the association tests relied only on the typed subset. According to a later analysis, TCR association rates differed among HLA loci, with DRB1 alleles showing the most associated TCRs and HLA-C alleles showing the fewest. Broadly in line with IMGT annotations, most TCR beta V segments showed up in productive rearrangements about 87% or about 30% of the time in an earlier analysis of 450 to 750 of the donors. The presence/absence analyses assumed that sequencing depth was roughly uniform across donors, and that assumption may not be true. A later genetic analysis associated a missense DCLRE1C variant with V-gene and J-gene trimming of TCR beta chains, and an independent cohort replicated the association. This cohort had only TCR beta chains sequenced, and the lack of alpha or paired-chain data limited which features could be detected. Seventeen rarely observed V segments, including chromosome 9 orphons, were excluded from the earlier analysis of about 600 of the donors because counts were too low. Across donors, most TCR sequences were observed very rarely, whereas some public TCRs were present in many individuals. A few of the identified cytomegalovirus-associated TCR beta chains were confirmed in vitro to be specific for cytomegalovirus antigens. Specific HLA alleles were associated with about 17,000 TCR beta sequences at a false discovery rate of 0.05 in a later analysis. A further reported finding was that TCR beta sequences accurately predicted the HLA-A and HLA-B alleles for most subjects in the first cohort. Linkage disequilibrium might explain the correlated functional status among segregating V segments, but an unknown experimental factor could not be excluded. In the study, 150 to 200 TCR beta chains were listed as associated with cytomegalovirus. It was suggested by the authors that the approach could potentially be generalized to other disease states and immunological phenotypes. In a later genetic analysis, fewer N-insertions in productive TCRs were reported among donors in an Asian-associated ancestry cluster than the roughly 670-donor mean. The classifier was reported to diagnose cytomegalovirus status with high specificity and sensitivity in both the original and validation cohorts. A later analysis found that HLA-associated TCR beta chains were more clonally expanded and had lower generation probabilities than equally common non-associated chains. For the cohort, immune exposure information was limited to CMV serostatus. Most CMV-associated TCR beta chains appeared to be HLA-restricted in a later analysis, and the HLA associations seemed to be driven largely by CMV exposure. Strong co-occurrence of HLA alleles, especially DR and DQ, made assigning TCR associations to individual alleles difficult. A later analysis reported that several top co-occurrence clusters appeared linked to parvovirus B19, influenza, CMV and Epstein-Barr virus. A cluster of highly shared sequence variants was judged likely to be a technical artifact of the sequencing pipeline.

In total, about 650 healthy bone marrow donors made up the cohort. Cohort members were all nominally healthy when sampled, although unrecorded immune exposures were likely present. The donor was CMV seronegative and was included in the group of about 350 seronegative cohort members. Each donor provided a peripheral blood sample, and peripheral blood mononuclear cells were used for TCR beta sequencing. The Qiagen DNeasy Blood Extraction Kit was used to extract genomic DNA from the blood cell samples. The library was generated by the immunoSEQ multiplex PCR assay. For the multiplex PCR, a mixture combining 60 forward primers for TCR Vbeta segments and 13 reverse primers for TCR Jbeta segments was used. The CDR3 region of rearranged TCR beta genes was amplified from genomic DNA with a multiplex PCR assay. The amplified TCR beta libraries were sequenced on the Illumina HiSeq System as 87-base-pair reads. In the original analysis: A later analysis counted tens of millions of unique TCR beta chains across the 700 or so repertoires, and around 9.9 million of these chains were shared by at least two donors. A nearest-neighbor algorithm error-corrected the raw reads and collapsed the reads into unique sequences, merging closely related sequences to remove PCR and sequencing errors. To assign V, D and J gene segments, CDR3 sequences were aligned to IMGT reference sequences. For a sequence to be retained, at least a six-nucleotide match to both a V gene segment and a J gene segment was required. Rearrangements were called productive when the CDR3 lacked stop codons and stayed in frame with V and J; all others were non-productive. CDR3 was defined by IMGT convention, running from the second conserved V-encoded cysteine to the conserved J-encoded phenylalanine. In an earlier analysis of 587 of the donors, sequences lacking an unambiguous match to a single V gene segment were excluded. In an earlier analysis of 587 of the donors, V segments were called functional above 56.7% productive rearrangements and were called segregating when the between-donor standard deviation exceeded 5%. A statistical classification framework was built for diagnosing cytomegalovirus status from the catalog of TCR beta chain sequences. V and J gene assignment, in a later analysis, came from comparing TCR nucleotide sequences with IMGT/GENE-DB human TR gene sequences. In a later analysis, CDR3 sequences and most-parsimonious VDJ recombination scenarios were assigned using the TCRdist pipeline. A later analysis defined each TCR beta chain by its CDR3 amino acid sequence plus V-gene family, and excluded reads lacking a unique V-gene family. As a way to deal with suspected cross-contamination and a sequencing artifact, a later analysis dropped nearly 600 nucleotide sequences that were highly shared and had low generation probability. For each public chain, a later analysis derived a clonal expansion index from normalized ranks of inferred template counts within each repertoire. Generation probabilities in a later analysis came from a VDJ recombination model fitted to out-of-frame rearrangements, and those results were checked against IGoR. In a later analysis, hypergeometric tests were used to score TCR-TCR, TCR-HLA and TCR-CMV co-occurrence, with a repertoire-size bias correction applied to TCR pairs. False discovery rates were estimated in a later analysis by permuting HLA or CMV assignments 20 times. In a later analysis, co-occurring TCRs were grouped using DBSCAN, and TCRdist sequence similarity was added for clustering within HLA-allele-positive subsets. Co-occurrence clustering excluded repertoires with fewer than 30,000 or more than 120,000 public chains, plus five with anomalous nucleotide sharing. This is the immuneACCESS table as TCRdb keeps it, with only in-frame sequences that have V and J called. A part of the clones is gone; compared with another copy, unresolved V genes explain less than half, and the rest is unexplained. For V, J and clone size, that table is used; D and trimming come from the DNA. The sample records 95,000 to 150,000 clones, around 65% of which are singletons. Together, the top ten hold more than 1.5% of the sample.

This clonotype originated in a man between 18 and 35 years old in good health and CMV-seronegative. Sequenced: PBMCs.

CDR3 region: CASSNDGGGRFGELFF. Here is the DNA: TGTGCCAGCAGCAATGACGGCGGGGGGCGGTTCGGGGAGCTGTTTTTT. The chain is assembled from TRBV7-6 and TRBJ2-2; 8 bases in the middle match TRBD2. Per the germline V gene, SGHVS is the CDR1 and FNYEAQ is the CDR2. There are 16 amino acids in the CDR3, from cysteine to phenylalanine inclusive. Only CDR3 DNA is held: 48 bases, read in frame from base 1. V has 5 bases trimmed and J has 7 bases trimmed; junction bases matching no gene number 12.